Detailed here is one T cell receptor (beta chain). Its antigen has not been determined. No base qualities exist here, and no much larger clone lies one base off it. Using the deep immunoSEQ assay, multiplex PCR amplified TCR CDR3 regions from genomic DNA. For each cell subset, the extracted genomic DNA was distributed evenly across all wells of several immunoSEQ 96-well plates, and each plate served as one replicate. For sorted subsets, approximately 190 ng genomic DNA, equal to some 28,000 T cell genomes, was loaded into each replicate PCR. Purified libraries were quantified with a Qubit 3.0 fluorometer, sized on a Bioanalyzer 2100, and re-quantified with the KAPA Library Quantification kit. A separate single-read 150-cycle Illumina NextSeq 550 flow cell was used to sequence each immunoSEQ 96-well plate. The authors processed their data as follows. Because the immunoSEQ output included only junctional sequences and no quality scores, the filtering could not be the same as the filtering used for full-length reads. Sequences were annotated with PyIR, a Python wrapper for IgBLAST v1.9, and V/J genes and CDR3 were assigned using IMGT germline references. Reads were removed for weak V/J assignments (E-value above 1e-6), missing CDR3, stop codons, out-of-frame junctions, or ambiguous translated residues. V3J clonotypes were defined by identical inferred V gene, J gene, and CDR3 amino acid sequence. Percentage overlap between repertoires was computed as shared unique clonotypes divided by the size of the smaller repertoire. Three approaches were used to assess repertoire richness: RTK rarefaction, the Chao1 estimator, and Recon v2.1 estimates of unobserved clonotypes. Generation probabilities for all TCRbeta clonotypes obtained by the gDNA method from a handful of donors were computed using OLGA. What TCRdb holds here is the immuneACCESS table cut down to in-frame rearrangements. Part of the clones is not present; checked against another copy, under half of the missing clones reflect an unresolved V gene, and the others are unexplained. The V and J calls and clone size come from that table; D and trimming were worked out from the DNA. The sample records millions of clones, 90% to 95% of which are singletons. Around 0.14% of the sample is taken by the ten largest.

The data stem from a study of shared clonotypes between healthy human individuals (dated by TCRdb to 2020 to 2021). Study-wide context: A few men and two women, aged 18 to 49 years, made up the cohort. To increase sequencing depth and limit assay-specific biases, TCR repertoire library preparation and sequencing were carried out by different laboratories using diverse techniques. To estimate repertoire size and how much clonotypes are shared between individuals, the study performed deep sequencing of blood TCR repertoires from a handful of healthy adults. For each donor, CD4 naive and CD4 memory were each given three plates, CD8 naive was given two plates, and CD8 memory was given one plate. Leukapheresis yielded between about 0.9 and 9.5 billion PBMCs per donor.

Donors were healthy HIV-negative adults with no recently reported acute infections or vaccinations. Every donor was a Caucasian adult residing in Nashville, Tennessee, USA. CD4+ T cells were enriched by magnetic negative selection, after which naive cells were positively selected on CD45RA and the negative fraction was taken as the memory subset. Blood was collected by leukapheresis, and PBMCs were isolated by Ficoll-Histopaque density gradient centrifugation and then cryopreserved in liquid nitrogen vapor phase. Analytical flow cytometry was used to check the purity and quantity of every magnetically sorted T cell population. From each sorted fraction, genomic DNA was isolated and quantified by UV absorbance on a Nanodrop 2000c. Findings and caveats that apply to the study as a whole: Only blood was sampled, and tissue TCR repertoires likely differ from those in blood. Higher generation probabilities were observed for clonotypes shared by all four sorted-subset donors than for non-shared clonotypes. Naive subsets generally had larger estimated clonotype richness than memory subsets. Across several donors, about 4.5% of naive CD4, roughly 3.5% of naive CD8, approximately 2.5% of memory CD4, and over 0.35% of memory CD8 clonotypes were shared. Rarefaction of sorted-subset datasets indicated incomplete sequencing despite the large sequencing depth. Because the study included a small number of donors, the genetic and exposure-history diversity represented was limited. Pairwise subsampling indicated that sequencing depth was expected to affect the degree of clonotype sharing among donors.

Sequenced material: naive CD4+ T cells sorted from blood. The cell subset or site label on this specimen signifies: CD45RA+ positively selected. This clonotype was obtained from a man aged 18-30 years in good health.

Here is the DNA: TGTGCCAGCAGTCCAGGGGGTGGCACAGATACGCAGTATTTT. Its protein is CASSPGGGTDTQYF. The chain couples TRBV2 to TRBJ2-3; TRBD1 agrees with 7 junctional bases. Reading from cysteine to phenylalanine, the CDR3 counts 14 amino acids. The kept DNA is CDR3 alone, 42 bases in frame from the first base. CDR1 and CDR2 (SNHLY, FYNNEI) derive from the germline V gene. The V end gives up 5 bases and the J end 1 base, leaving 3 bases in the junction not matched to a gene.